The rows below give T cell receptor beta chains drawn from one sample of a study of cytotoxic CD8 clonotypes in ibrutinib-treated CLL. Sequencing was performed with immunoSEQ multiplex PCR; in TCRdb, only in-frame clones are kept and a portion is missing. This repertoire shows roughly 56,000 clones, approximately 71% found once; its top ten account for around 43%. Sequenced here: PBMCs, sampled after 12 months of ibrutinib treatment. All receptors come from a human donor with chronic lymphocytic leukemia. CDR3s include the opening cysteine and the closing phenylalanine or tryptophan. Each record gives: J gene, D gene, clone size, V gene, CDR3 DNA, CDR3 protein. The D gene is left open where the match is weak. Rows may omit the clone size; those that give it use once, few, many or a size class.

>TRBJ1-2|-|-|TRBV19
TGTGCCAGTACTCTAAACGGGGTCTATAACTATGGCTACACCTTC
CASTLNGVYNYGYTF
>TRBJ2-1|TRBD2|-|TRBV6-6
TGTGCCAGCCAGGCGGGAGTGGGCCGCAATGAGCAGTTCTTC
CASQAGVGRNEQFF
>TRBJ2-1|TRBD2|few|TRBV29-1
TGCAGCGTTGAGCGGGCGGGAGGGCCCTACAATGAGCAGTTCTTC
CSVERAGGPYNEQFF
>TRBJ2-3|-|few|TRBV9
TGTGCCAGCAGCGTAGCGGAAGATACGCAGTATTTT
CASSVAEDTQYF
>TRBJ2-6|-|-|TRBV7-3
TGTGCCAGCAGCTTCTCTGGGGCCAACGTCCTGACTTTC
CASSFSGANVLTF
>TRBJ2-7|TRBD2|-|TRBV5-1
TGCGCCAGCAGCTTGGTACCGGGAGGGCCTTCTTACGAGCAGTACTTC
CASSLVPGGPSYEQYF
>TRBJ2-7|-|few|TRBV7-2
TGTGCCAGCAGCTTAGTCGGCAGCTCCTACGAGCAGTACTTC
CASSLVGSSYEQYF
>TRBJ2-3|TRBD2|-|TRBV4-2
TGTGCCAGCAGCCAAGTGACGGGAGGGACAGATACGCAGTATTTT
CASSQVTGGTDTQYF
>TRBJ1-1|TRBD1|few|TRBV2
TGTGCCAGCAGTAGACAGGGGATGAACACTGAAGCTTTCTTT
CASSRQGMNTEAFF
>TRBJ1-5|-|few|TRBV6-6
TGTGCCAGCAGTTACTCGGAACAGACGAGCAATCAGCCCCAGCATTTT
CASSYSEQTSNQPQHF
>TRBJ2-5|-|-|TRBV30
TGTGCCTGGAGTGTCCAGGGCCAAGAGACCCAGTACTTC
CAWSVQGQETQYF
>TRBJ2-7|-|few|TRBV5-1
TGCGCCAGCAGCTTGGCCTCGGGGGGCGCTCCCTACGAGCAGTACTTC
CASSLASGGAPYEQYF
>TRBJ1-5|-|-|TRBV2
TGTGCCAGCAGCGAACTCCAGGGAAATCAGCCCCAGCATTTT
CASSELQGNQPQHF
>TRBJ2-1|TRBD1|-|TRBV28
TGTGCCAGCAATCCTTCGACCGGGACAGGGAGGGAAGAGCAGTTCTTC
CASNPSTGTGREEQFF
>TRBJ2-7|TRBD2|-|TRBV6-1
TGTGCCAGCAGGGAGGGTCTAGCGGGAACCTACGAGCAGTACTTC
CASREGLAGTYEQYF
>TRBJ2-1|-|-|TRBV27
TGTGCCAGCAGCTCCTCGGGCACTACCTCCTACAATGAGCAGTTCTTC
CASSSSGTTSYNEQFF
>TRBJ2-7|TRBD1|-|TRBV6-5
TGTGCCAGCAGCTACTCAGGGGGAACCTACGAGCAGTACTTC
CASSYSGGTYEQYF
>TRBJ1-3|-|-|TRBV5-4
TGTGCCAGCAGCGGAGAACCGTCTGGAAACACCATATATTTT
CASSGEPSGNTIYF
>TRBJ2-3|TRBD2|-|TRBV19
TGTGCCAGTAGTAGGACTAGCGGGTTCGCAGATACGCAGTATTTT
CASSRTSGFADTQYF
>TRBJ1-1|-|-|TRBV15
TGTGCCACCAGCAGAACACCGGGGTCTAACACTGAAGCTTTCTTT
CATSRTPGSNTEAFF
>TRBJ2-4|-|-|TRBV21-1
TGTGCCAGCAGCAAAGACTCGACTAATTTGGGCAAAAACATTCAGTACTTC
CASSKDSTNLGKNIQYF
>TRBJ2-7|TRBD1|-|TRBV7-9
TGTGCCAGCAGCTCGACAGGGGGACTAGAGCAGTACTTC
CASSSTGGLEQYF
>TRBJ1-1|-|-|TRBV29-1
TGCAGCGTCGGCGGTGGTATGAACACTGAAGCTTTCTTT
CSVGGGMNTEAFF
>TRBJ1-2|TRBD1|-|TRBV5-1
TGCGCCAGCAGCGGCGGACAGGGAGACTACTATGGCTACACCTTC
CASSGGQGDYYGYTF
>TRBJ1-1|-|-|TRBV7-3
TGTGCCAGCAGCCACCAGGGTGCGGGCACTGAAGCTTTCTTT
CASSHQGAGTEAFF
>TRBJ2-2|TRBD2|-|TRBV6-6
TGTGCCAGCAGTTACTCCGCGGGGGTGGCCGGGGAGCTGTTTTTT
CASSYSAGVAGELFF
>TRBJ2-7|-|-|TRBV4-3
TGCGCCAGCAGCCAACTTCGGAAATCCTACGAGCAGTACTTC
CASSQLRKSYEQYF
>TRBJ2-3|-|-|TRBV21-1
TGTGCCAGCAGCAAAGACCCTCCGGGCACAGATACGCAGTATTTT
CASSKDPPGTDTQYF